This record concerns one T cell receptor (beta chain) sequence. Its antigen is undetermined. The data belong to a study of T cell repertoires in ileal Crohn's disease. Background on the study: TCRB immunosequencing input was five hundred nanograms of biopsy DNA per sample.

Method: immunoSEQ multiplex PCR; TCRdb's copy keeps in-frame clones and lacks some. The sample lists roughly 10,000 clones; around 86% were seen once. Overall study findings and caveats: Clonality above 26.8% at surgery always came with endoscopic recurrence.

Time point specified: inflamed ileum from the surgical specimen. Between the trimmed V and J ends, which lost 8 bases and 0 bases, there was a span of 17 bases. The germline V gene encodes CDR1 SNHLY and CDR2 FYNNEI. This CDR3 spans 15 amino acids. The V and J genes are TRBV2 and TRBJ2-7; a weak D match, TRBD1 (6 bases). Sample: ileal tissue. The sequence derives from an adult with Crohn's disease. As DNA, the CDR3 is TGTGCCAGCCGATTAGACAGGAGTCCCTCCTACGAGCAGTACTTC. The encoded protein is CASRLDRSPSYEQYF.